This is a list of T cell receptor beta chains from one sample in a study of blood T cell repertoires in COVID-19. Sequencing was performed with immunoSEQ multiplex PCR; in TCRdb, only in-frame clones are kept and a portion is missing. The data contain fewer than 400,000 clones, 85% to 95% of them seen just once; the ten biggest clones take up roughly 3.9%. Input material: PBMCs or T cells enriched from blood (not recorded which). All receptors derive from a woman aged 30 to 39 who had been exposed to COVID-19. The CDR3 runs from the conserved cysteine through the conserved F or W. D genes are given only for firm matches.

j_gene: TRBJ2-7; d_gene: TRBD1; v_gene: TRBV4-2; CDR3aa: CASSHSRDRGRVEQYF
j_gene: TRBJ2-7; d_gene: TRBD1; v_gene: TRBV13; CDR3aa: CASSFGQGLSYEQYF
j_gene: TRBJ1-1; d_gene: NA; v_gene: TRBV3-1/TRBV3-2; CDR3aa: CASSPGHGGKGTEAFF
j_gene: TRBJ2-7; d_gene: NA; v_gene: TRBV12-3/TRBV12-4; CDR3aa: CASRWSTYEQYF
j_gene: TRBJ2-1; d_gene: NA; v_gene: TRBV7-9; CDR3aa: CASSLASPNEQFF
j_gene: TRBJ2-7; d_gene: NA; v_gene: TRBV18; CDR3aa: CASSPSEGTAYEQYF
j_gene: TRBJ2-3; d_gene: TRBD2; v_gene: TRBV27; CDR3aa: CASKRDRAGVFADTQYF
j_gene: TRBJ1-1; d_gene: NA; v_gene: TRBV2; CDR3aa: CASSAFINTEAFF
j_gene: TRBJ1-1; d_gene: TRBD1; v_gene: TRBV5-5; CDR3aa: CASSTRDRAFAEAFF
j_gene: TRBJ1-5; d_gene: TRBD1; v_gene: TRBV4-1; CDR3aa: CASSQEVNRGREPQHF
j_gene: TRBJ1-6; d_gene: NA; v_gene: TRBV2; CDR3aa: CASSGYTVRRDSPLHF